The rows below give T cell receptor beta chains drawn from one sample of a study of circulating CD8 cells and anti-PD-1 response in melanoma. Each CDR3 protein is one row after TCRdb ran MiXCR on the reads. The top ten hold roughly three fifths of the sample, which has 200 to 250 distinct CDR3 sequences, 13% to 15% seen once. This sample comprised CD8+ T cells from PBMCs, obtained at baseline or after one month of anti-PD-1 therapy (not recorded which). Receptors originate from a human donor with melanoma. Both conserved end residues are part of each CDR3. Fields, in order: V gene, clone size, J gene, D gene, CDR3 protein, CDR3 DNA. The D gene is left open where the match is weak. For some rows the clone size is stated as once, few or many, or as a class when expanded; others skip it.

TRBV5-4	NA	TRBJ1-6	NA	CASSYGDSPLHF	TGTGCCAGCAGCTATGGTGATTCACCCCTCCACTTT
TRBV29-1	medium-sized	TRBJ2-7	NA	CSAADASYEQYF	TGCAGCGCCGCAGACGCTTCCTACGAGCAGTACTTC
TRBV2	large	TRBJ2-6	NA	CASQSGANVLTF	TGTGCCAGCCAGTCCGGGGCCAACGTCCTGACTTTC
TRBV7-2	large	TRBJ2-7	TRBD2	CASSRSSGNYEQYF	TGTGCCAGCAGCCGCTCTAGCGGAAACTACGAGCAGTACTTC
TRBV12-3/TRBV12-4	medium-sized	TRBJ2-7	NA	CASSTLDLASHEQYF	TGTGCCAGCAGTACCCTAGACCTAGCGTCCCACGAGCAGTACTTC
TRBV28	NA	TRBJ2-7	NA	CASSLSKSYEQYF	TGTGCCAGCAGTTTATCGAAAAGCTACGAGCAGTACTTC
TRBV27	large	TRBJ2-2	TRBD1	CMKGQSGTGELFF	TGTATGAAGGGACAGTCGGGCACCGGGGAGCTGTTTTTT
TRBV29-1	few	TRBJ2-5	TRBD2	CSVDGVASGVLQETQYF	TGCAGCGTTGATGGGGTGGCAAGCGGGGTCCTTCAAGAGACCCAGTACTTC
TRBV7-6	once	TRBJ2-7	NA	CASSSERTPSSFEQYF	TGTGCCAGCAGCTCCGAGAGGACACCTTCTTCCTTCGAGCAGTACTTT
TRBV19	large	TRBJ2-1	TRBD2	CASTLGLAAEQFF	TGTGCCAGTACCTTGGGACTAGCGGCCGAGCAGTTCTTC
TRBV28	large	TRBJ2-7	TRBD1	CASRTGNSYEQYF	TGTGCCAGCCGGACAGGGAATTCCTACGAGCAGTACTTC
TRBV4-1	large	TRBJ2-1	TRBD2	CASSHLDGGYNEQFF	TGCGCCAGCAGCCATCTGGACGGGGGGTACAATGAGCAGTTCTTC
TRBV6-6	medium-sized	TRBJ2-3	TRBD2	CASSYGTSGATDTQYF	TGTGCCAGCAGTTACGGGACTAGCGGGGCCACAGATACGCAGTATTTT
TRBV20-1	medium-sized	TRBJ2-1	TRBD2	CSAYRAGGHNEQFF	TGCAGTGCTTACCGGGCGGGGGGGCACAATGAGCAGTTCTTC
TRBV2	NA	TRBJ2-5	NA	CASSEWGGQETQYF	TGTGCCAGCAGTGAATGGGGCGGCCAAGAGACCCAGTACTTC
TRBV28	large	TRBJ2-7	NA	CASSFDGSYEQYF	TGTGCCAGCAGTTTTGATGGTTCGTACGAGCAGTACTTC
TRBV25-1	medium-sized	TRBJ2-1	TRBD2	CASSESRSGSYYNEQFF	TGTGCCAGCAGTGAATCCCGAAGCGGGAGCTATTACAATGAGCAGTTCTTC
TRBV19	NA	TRBJ2-1	TRBD2	CAGTLGLAAVQFF	TGTGCCGGTACCTTGGGACTAGCGGCCGTGCAGTTCTTC
TRBV19	hyperexpanded	TRBJ2-2	TRBD2	CASSPAGEMNAGELFF	TGTGCCAGTAGTCCAGCGGGGGAGATGAATGCCGGGGAGCTGTTTTTT
TRBV29-1	medium-sized	TRBJ1-2	NA	CSAAVASDGYTF	TGCAGCGCCGCTGTTGCCTCCGATGGCTACACCTTC
TRBV7-2	medium-sized	TRBJ2-3	NA	CASSLDLGTQYF	TGTGCCAGCAGCTTAGACTTGGGTACGCAGTATTTT
TRBV19	few	TRBJ2-3	NA	CASSFVASRDTQYF	TGTGCCAGTAGTTTTGTGGCCTCCCGAGATACGCAGTATTTT
TRBV2	large	TRBJ2-2	TRBD1	CASSHGDRANTGELFF	TGTGCCAGCAGCCATGGGGACAGGGCGAACACCGGGGAGCTGTTTTTT
TRBV29-1	medium-sized	TRBJ2-2	NA	CSVDQGLGELFF	TGCAGCGTTGATCAGGGGCTCGGGGAGCTGTTTTTT
TRBV28	large	TRBJ2-1	TRBD2	CASNLSGSGYEQFF	TGTGCCAGCAACCTTAGCGGGAGTGGCTATGAGCAGTTCTTC
TRBV28	large	TRBJ2-3	TRBD2	CASSGDPGLRYNTQYF	TGTGCCAGCAGTGGGGACCCGGGACTACGATATAATACGCAGTATTTT
TRBV28	large	TRBJ1-6	NA	CASSLWGTFNSPLHF	TGTGCCAGCAGTTTATGGGGAACTTTTAATTCACCCCTCCACTTT
TRBV28	NA	TRBJ2-2	TRBD1	CASSGWADRETTGELFF	TGTGCCAGCAGCGGTTGGGCAGACAGGGAGACCACCGGGGAGCTGTTTTTT
TRBV6-6	large	TRBJ2-2	NA	CAIYSRVGELFF	TGTGCCATTTACTCGCGGGTCGGGGAGCTGTTTTTT
TRBV12-3/TRBV12-4	large	TRBJ2-7	TRBD1	CASSYGGQGGHEQYF	TGTGCCAGCAGCTACGGGGGACAGGGGGGCCACGAGCAGTACTTC
TRBV28	once	TRBJ1-4	NA	CASSSFTGPQNEKLLF	TGTGCCAGCAGTTCTTTCACAGGGCCCCAGAATGAAAAACTGCTTTTT
TRBV9	large	TRBJ2-1	TRBD1	CASSSEGQAEDEQFF	TGTGCCAGCAGCTCAGAGGGACAGGCGGAGGATGAGCAGTTCTTC
TRBV4-2	large	TRBJ1-1	NA	CASSPSSNTEAFF	TGTGCCAGCAGCCCATCATCAAACACTGAAGCTTTCTTT
TRBV7-8	NA	TRBJ2-1	TRBD2	CASSSVGGRAYNEQFF	TGTGCCAGCAGCTCCGTCGGCGGGAGGGCCTACAATGAGCAGTTCTTC
TRBV20-1	large	TRBJ2-7	TRBD2	CSARDYLSYEQYF	TGCAGTGCGAGGGACTATCTGAGCTACGAGCAGTACTTC